This entry lists 21 T cell receptor beta chains sequenced from one sample in a study of blood T cells in healthy people across ages. A second PCR, run for roughly 7 to 12 cycles, used a sample-barcoded 5' primer plus a J-beta primer mix. TCRdb independently ran MiXCR on the 5' RACE reads; one entry per CDR3 protein. The repertoire holds about 800,000 distinct CDR3 sequences, with 20% to 30% as singletons. This sample also appeared in a second study, on T cells of mothers and their children.

Sequenced input: blood. The receptors here all came from a boy between 10 and 17 years old in good health.

The J gene is TRBJ1-5, the V gene TRBV5-6; perhaps TRBD1 as D (5 bases). This CDR3 comprises 14 residues. The germline CDR1 and CDR2 sequences are SGHDT and YYEEEE. V shed 3 bases and J shed 6 bases, with 13 bases lying between them. The chain's CDR3 is CASSSSQEGQPQHF. DNA of the CDR3: TGTGCCAGCAGCTCTTCACAGGAGGGTCAGCCCCAGCATTTT. The full variable domain, its missing parts supplied by reference TRBV5-6 and TRBJ1-5, is DAGVTQSPTHLIKTRGQQVTLRCSPKSGHDTVSWYQQALGQGPQFIFQYYEEEERQRGNFPDRFSGHQFPNYSSELNVNALLLGDSALYLCASSSSQEGQPQHFGDGTRLSIL.

This clonotype has just a few counts. The rearrangement joins TRBV4-1 to TRBJ2-7; 8 nucleotides match TRBD1. V shed 5 bases, J shed 3 bases, and the junction held 12 bases outside the gene matches. This CDR3 spans 16 amino acids. The V gene's germline CDR1 is MGHRA and CDR2 YSYEKL. CDR3 in DNA: TGCGCCAGCAGCACCCCACCCGGGACAGGAGGCTACGAGCAGTACTTC. Its protein is CASSTPPGTGGYEQYF.

DNA of the CDR3: TGTGCCAGCAAGCAGGGGGCGATTGGAACTTCCGGGGAGCTGTTTTTT. It codes for CASKQGAIGTSGELFF. J is TRBJ2-2 and V is TRBV2; 8 nucleotides agree with TRBD1. The J segment lost 6 bases and the V segment lost 7 bases, leaving 13 bases of the junction unmatched. The germline V gene encodes CDR1 SNHLY and CDR2 FYNNEI. The CDR3 contains 16 residues.

A few counts support this clonotype. This chain uses TRBV20-1 with TRBJ2-5; 11 positions match TRBD2. The J call may not be correct, given that the DNA end is closer to TRBJ2-1. From germline, CDR1 is DFQATT and CDR2 SNEGSKA (reference sequence). This CDR3 is built from 15 residues. The DNA of the CDR3 is TGCAGTGCTAGTGGGACTAGCGGATGGGGCAATGAGCAGTTCTTC. It translates to CSASGTSGWGNEQFF.

The sample holds many counts of this clonotype. J is TRBJ2-1 and V is TRBV6-2 or TRBV6-3; D might be TRBD1 (6 bases). V lost 8 bases to trimming and J lost 0 bases, with 11 bases between them. Germline values: CDR1 MNHEY, CDR2 SVGEGT. This CDR3 contains 14 residues. The CDR3 sequence is CASGQMSSYNEQFF. In DNA, the CDR3 is TGTGCCAGCGGACAGATGAGCTCCTACAATGAGCAGTTCTTC.

The genes are TRBV6-1 and TRBJ2-2; D tentatively fits TRBD1 or TRBD2 (5 bases each). Looked up from germline, CDR1 is MNHNS and CDR2 is SASEGT. This CDR3 region has 13 residues. Trimming took 2 bases from V and 9 from J, leaving 10 bases between them. The CDR3 nucleotides are TGTGCCAGCAGTGAAAGTTGGGGGAGGGAGCTGTTTTTT. This codes for CASSESWGRELFF.

The V gene is TRBV6-6, the J gene TRBJ2-1; 12 bases align to TRBD2. The CDR3 has 15 residues. Unmatched junction bases numbered 1, after V lost 2 bases and J lost 5 bases. The germline gives CDR1 MNHNY, CDR2 SVGAGI (reference sequence). DNA of the CDR3: TGTGCCAGCAGTTACAGGACTAGCGGGGACAATGAGCAGTTCTTC. This gives the protein CASSYRTSGDNEQFF.

V is TRBV27 and J is TRBJ1-1; 7 bases fit TRBD1. Germline V lookup: CDR1 MNHEY, CDR2 SMNVEV (reference sequence). The ends lost 4 bases at V and 6 bases at J; junction bases unmatched: 14. CDR3 length: 16 amino acids. The CDR3 DNA follows: TGTGCCAGCAGTTATGAGACGACAGGGAGGGGCGCTGAAGCTTTCTTT. Translated, it gives CASSYETTGRGAEAFF.

The chain joins TRBV6-4 to TRBJ2-5, with unresolved D. V lost 7 bases, J lost 1 base, and 13 bases lay in between. Germline CDR1 is MRHNA and CDR2 is SNTAGT. This CDR3 contains 14 residues. The CDR3 sequence is CASNKRRIQETQYF. Here the CDR3 DNA reads TGTGCCAGCAATAAAAGACGGATCCAAGAGACCCAGTACTTC.

In this sample, this clonotype turned up many times. The chain carries TRBV11-2 and TRBJ2-3; D not certain. Germline CDR1 SGHAT, CDR2 FQNNGV. The CDR3 has 14 amino acids. V gave up 2 bases and J gave up 0 bases, with 6 bases separating them. CDR3 nucleotide sequence: TGTGCCAGCAGCTTATCGCCTAGCACAGATACGCAGTATTTT. Translating it yields CASSLSPSTDTQYF.

The chain employs TRBV5-1 and TRBJ2-5; D call uncertain. V was trimmed by 7 bases and J by 4 bases, leaving 11 bases between them. The CDR3 loop spans 12 amino acids. Germline V lookup: CDR1 SGHRS, CDR2 YFSETQ. This CDR3 is CASGSAAETQYF. The CDR3 DNA follows: TGCGCCAGCGGGTCCGCGGCAGAGACCCAGTACTTC.

V usage is TRBV12-3 or TRBV12-4 and J usage is TRBJ2-5; D gene unclear. The end of the DNA is better explained by TRBJ2-1, so the J call may be wrong. The CDR3 is 12 amino acids. In DNA form, the CDR3 reads TGTGCCAGCAGTTTAGCCCCCAATGAGCAGTTCTTC. Amino acids: CASSLAPNEQFF.

The rearrangement uses TRBV12-3 or TRBV12-4 and TRBJ2-3, with 8 bases matching TRBD2. V lost 9 bases, J lost 5 bases, and 13 bases stayed unmatched. This CDR3 has 15 residues. The DNA of the CDR3 is TGTGCCAGTCGTCGGGGGGGGCAGAGTGGAGATACGCAGTATTTT. Its translation: CASRRGGQSGDTQYF.

The chain is built from TRBV6-2 or TRBV6-3 and TRBJ1-2; no reliable D call. The V gene's germline CDR1 is MNHEY and CDR2 SVGEGT. Between the trimmed V and J ends, which lost 6 bases and 7 bases, there was a span of 18 bases. The CDR3 runs 14 residues. The CDR3 coding sequence is TGTGCCAGCAGACGGGCCCAACTCCTGGGTGGCTACACCTTC. This encodes CASRRAQLLGGYTF.

The chain combines TRBV29-1 with TRBJ2-1; 8 bases fit TRBD1. The V gene's germline CDR1 is SQVTM and CDR2 ANQGSEA. J gave up 8 bases and V 5 bases, and 5 bases lay outside the gene matches. This CDR3 is 12 amino acids long. Here the CDR3 reads CSVSSGGDEQFF. Written as DNA, the CDR3 is TGCAGCGTTAGTTCAGGGGGCGATGAGCAGTTCTTC.

This clonotype was detected a few times. The chain is built from TRBV7-9 and TRBJ2-7; perhaps D is TRBD1 or TRBD2 (5 bases each). The V end was cut by 1 base, the J end by 5 bases, with 12 bases between. This CDR3 comprises 14 residues. The V gene's germline CDR1 is SEHNR and CDR2 FQNEAQ (reference sequence). CDR3 sequence: CASSLVGTRDEQYF. Written as DNA, the CDR3 is TGTGCCAGCAGCTTAGTAGGGACCCGGGACGAGCAGTACTTC.

The chain links TRBV3-1 to TRBJ2-1, with 8 positions matching TRBD2. With V trimmed by 4 bases and J by 3 bases, 11 bases remained unmatched. The CDR3 has 17 amino acids. In germline, CDR1 is LGHDT, CDR2 YNNKEL (reference sequence). Written as DNA, the CDR3 is TGTGCCAGCAGCCCGGTATCGAGCGGGGGCAACTACAATGAGCAGTTCTTC. The encoded protein is CASSPVSSGGNYNEQFF.

This chain links TRBV7-9 with TRBJ2-2; 10 positions match TRBD2. The V gene end was trimmed by 4 bases and the J gene end by 7 bases; junction bases not matched to a gene: 9. The CDR3 extends over 16 amino acids. Germline lookup yields CDR1 SEHNR and CDR2 FQNEAQ (reference sequence). The CDR3 bases are TGTGCCAGCAGCTCTAAAACTAGCGGGAAGGTCGGGGAGCTGTTTTTT. It encodes CASSSKTSGKVGELFF.

The V gene is TRBV29-1, the J gene TRBJ1-2; D perhaps matches TRBD1 (5 bases). The CDR3 consists of 12 residues. The germline V gene encodes CDR1 SQVTM and CDR2 ANQGSEA. V was trimmed by 7 bases and J by 4 bases, leaving 13 bases between them. CDR3 DNA: TGCAGCGCTTCTGCAGGGAGCTATGGCTACACCTTC. Translating gives CSASAGSYGYTF.

This chain uses TRBV27 with TRBJ1-1; D gene ambiguous. Germline CDR1 and CDR2: MNHEY and SMNVEV (reference sequence). Between the trimmed V and J ends, which lost 0 bases and 3 bases, there was a span of 8 bases. This CDR3 is 14 amino acids long. CDR3 bases: TGTGCCAGCAGTTTATCCGGGCGCTACACTGAAGCTTTCTTT. Its protein product is CASSLSGRYTEAFF.

This clonotype was recorded only once. The rearrangement joins TRBV19 to TRBJ2-3; 9 bases match TRBD1. The CDR3 runs to 14 residues. Per the germline V gene, CDR1 is LNHDA and CDR2 is SQIVND (reference sequence). With V trimmed by 9 bases and J by 3 bases, 7 bases remained unmatched. The CDR3 DNA reads as TGTGCCAGCGGGGACAGGGATGCGACAGATACGCAGTATTTT. Translating it yields CASGDRDATDTQYF.